This TCR beta chain comes out of a study of CD8 T cells in Susac syndrome. The RNA, roughly 0.45 to 1 ug, was put through reverse transcription using random hexamers. Amplification of TCR beta CDR3 was carried out by immunoSEQ multiplex PCR, which covered 54 Vbeta and 13 Jbeta segments. Via MiXCR, TCRdb re-called the immunoSEQ multiplex PCR reads, giving one row per CDR3 protein. The sample has just over 300,000 distinct CDR3 sequences, just over 90% seen once. The germline V and J ends were trimmed by 2 bases and 6 bases, with 14 bases remaining between them. The CDR3 consists of 14 residues. Germline CDR1 KGHSH, CDR2 LQKENI. Sequencing of TCR beta was undertaken in CD8+ and CD4+ T cells derived from blood. The multiple sclerosis control cohort comprised treatment-naive individuals presenting with stable or active relapsing-remitting disease.

The receptor was isolated from a human donor with multiple sclerosis. The V call is TRBV18, the J call TRBJ2-7, with a weak D call TRBD2 (5 bases). Sequenced input: CD4+ T cells from PBMCs. The chain's CDR3 is CASSPSGRETEQYF. The CDR3 bases are TGTGCCAGCTCACCATCTGGAAGGGAGACCGAGCAGTACTTC.